The 14 T cell receptor beta chains below come from one sample, sequenced in a study of T-cell reconstitution after alpha-beta-depleted transplantation in children. Construction of the TCRbeta library involved unique molecular identifiers. TCRdb itself ran the PCR reads through MiXCR, one entry per CDR3 protein. The table has more than 200,000 distinct CDR3 sequences, over 20% seen once. The material sequenced was PBMCs, taken before TCRalphabeta/CD19-depleted stem cell transplant. The receptors come from a girl aged 2-10 years with Fanconi anemia, due to receive a stem cell transplant.

This clonotype was seen repeatedly, ten times or more. The chain recombines TRBV10-3 with TRBJ2-5, with 7 bases that match TRBD1. V gave up 4 bases and J gave up 0 bases; unmatched junction bases: 2. The CDR3 is 14 amino acids. Germline V lookup: CDR1 ENHRY, CDR2 SYGVKD. CDR3 sequence reads: CAISVQGNQETQYF. The CDR3 coding sequence is TGTGCCATCAGTGTACAGGGGAACCAAGAGACCCAGTACTTC.

This clonotype was detected only a few times. The rearrangement links TRBV12-3 or TRBV12-4 to TRBJ2-5; the match to TRBD2 covers 11 bases. CDR3 size: 16 residues. V dropped 5 bases and J dropped 5; count of bases not matched to a gene: 10. The CDR3 DNA reads as TGTGCCAGCAGTACCCAACTAGCGGGAGTTCAGGAGACCCAGTACTTC. This codes for CASSTQLAGVQETQYF.

This rearrangement joins TRBV11-1 to TRBJ2-2; D unresolved. The CDR3 consists of 13 residues. The germline V and J ends were trimmed by 5 bases and 1 base, with 5 bases remaining between them. CDR1 and CDR2 (germline): SGHAT, FQDESV (reference sequence). The CDR3 region has the DNA TGTGCCAGCAGCCCCAGGAACACCGGGGAGCTGTTTTTT. Translated: CASSPRNTGELFF. The whole variable domain, remainder taken from reference TRBV11-1 and TRBJ2-2, is EAEVAQSPRYKITEKSQAVAFWCDPISGHATLYWYRQILGQGPELLVQFQDESVVDDSQLPKDRFSAERLKGVDSTLKIQPAELGDSAMYLCASSPRNTGELFFGEGSRLTVL.

This clonotype was seen at least ten times. The rearrangement links TRBV6-6 to TRBJ2-7, with D possibly TRBD2 on 5 matching bases. CDR1 is MNHNY and CDR2 is SVGAGI in the germline V gene (reference sequence). CDR3 length: 11 amino acids. Trimming removed 8 bases at V and 6 bases at J, with 11 bases between. CDR3 region: CASREGSEQYF. The DNA for the CDR3 is TGTGCCAGCCGAGAAGGGAGCGAGCAGTACTTC.

There are many counts of this clonotype. The J gene is TRBJ1-2, the V gene TRBV20-1, with TRBD1 matching over 9 bases. V dropped 3 bases and J dropped 7; count of bases not matched to a gene: 9. From germline, CDR1 is DFQATT and CDR2 SNEGSKA (reference sequence). The CDR3 runs to 14 residues. The CDR3 nucleotides read TGCAGTGCTAGGGACACAGGGGGCGCGGGTGGCTACACCTTC. Its translation is CSARDTGGAGGYTF.

This clonotype came up many times. The chain has TRBV5-1 and TRBJ2-7; D not resolved. V lost 0 bases and J 1 base, leaving 5 bases between the germline ends. The CDR3 runs to 13 residues. Germline V gives CDR1 SGHRS, CDR2 YFSETQ. Here the CDR3 reads CASSLAKSYEQYF. In DNA form, the CDR3 reads TGCGCCAGCAGCTTGGCAAAATCCTACGAGCAGTACTTC.

V usage is TRBV20-1 and J usage is TRBJ2-5, with D unresolved. Germline CDR1 is DFQATT and CDR2 is SNEGSKA (reference sequence). The CDR3 runs 10 residues. V was clipped by 6 bases and J by 3 bases, with 5 bases between them. The CDR3 region is CSAYKETQYF. CDR3 coding DNA: TGCAGTGCGTATAAAGAGACCCAGTACTTC.

The V and J genes are TRBV10-3 and TRBJ1-1; D is uncertain. The CDR3 runs 13 residues. Germline V CDR1 and CDR2: ENHRY, SYGVKD. Trimming pared 1 base from V and 5 bases from J, leaving 8 bases between. This CDR3 reads CAISEFPTTEAFF. The CDR3 bases are TGTGCCATCAGTGAGTTCCCAACTACTGAAGCTTTCTTT.

V gene TRBV15 combines with J gene TRBJ1-3; D might be TRBD1 (6 bases). Germline V CDR1 and CDR2: LNHNV, YYDKDF (reference sequence). V was cut by 1 base and J by 2 bases, with 12 bases left in between. The CDR3 sequence is 16 residues long. CDR3 residues: CATSRGLEGAGNTIYF. DNA for the CDR3: TGTGCCACCAGCAGAGGCCTTGAGGGGGCTGGAAACACCATATATTTT.

This clonotype was seen a few times. The rearrangement uses TRBV10-3 and TRBJ2-2; D possibly matches TRBD1 or TRBD2 (5 bases each). Trimming cost V 4 bases and J 1 base, with 7 bases left between them. The CDR3 covers 14 residues. The germline V gene encodes CDR1 ENHRY and CDR2 SYGVKD. The CDR3 DNA reads TGTGCCATCAGTGGAGGGGTGAACACCGGGGAGCTGTTTTTT. Translating it yields CAISGGVNTGELFF.

The sample holds a few counts of this clonotype. The V and J genes are TRBV7-3 and TRBJ2-1; 7 bases are shared with TRBD2. The CDR3 has 14 residues. Germline V lookup: CDR1 SGHTA, CDR2 FQGTGA. V was pared by 1 base and J by 7 bases, with 4 bases of the junction left unmatched. The CDR3: CASSLSGRGNEQFF. The CDR3, as DNA: TGTGCCAGCAGCTTAAGCGGGAGAGGGAATGAGCAGTTCTTC.

This rearrangement joins TRBV25-1 to TRBJ1-5, with D possibly TRBD1 on 6 matching bases. The CDR3 is 14 amino acids. V dropped 3 bases and J dropped 5 bases, with 11 bases sitting between them. Per the germline V gene, CDR1 is MGHDK and CDR2 is SYGVNS. CDR3 protein: CASSDVGAHQPQHF. The CDR3 DNA reads as TGTGCCAGCAGTGATGTGGGGGCACATCAGCCCCAGCATTTT.

This clonotype was found many times. The rearrangement links TRBV20-1 to TRBJ2-5; weak D call: TRBD2 (5 bases). CDR1 DFQATT and CDR2 SNEGSKA come from the germline V gene (reference sequence). V lost 8 bases to trimming and J lost 3 bases, with 13 bases between them. The CDR3 is 12 residues long. This CDR3 is CSPLAGKETQYF. The CDR3 DNA follows: TGCAGTCCGCTAGCCGGAAAAGAGACCCAGTACTTC.

This clonotype came up many times. The CDR3 sequence: CASSPQTGDDSPLHF. The CDR3 DNA is TGTGCCAGCTCACCACAAACAGGGGATGATTCACCCCTCCACTTT. The chain has TRBV18 and TRBJ1-6; 7 nucleotides align to TRBD1. J lost 8 bases, V lost 1 base, and 5 bases had no gene match. This CDR3 has 15 residues. Germline V gives CDR1 KGHSH, CDR2 LQKENI.